This note documents a single T cell receptor beta chain sequence. The data are from a study of blood T cell repertoires in COVID-19. Study details: Sites across the United States, Italy and Spain contributed samples from acute and convalescent COVID-19.

Trimming removed 8 bases from V and 4 bases from J, with 14 bases in between. The CDR3 is made up of 13 amino acids. Germline values: CDR1 LNHDA, CDR2 SQIVND (reference sequence). Participants had their cohort set by participant-reported clinical history. TCRdb's copy holds only in-frame clones and misses some; the assay was immunoSEQ multiplex PCR. The sample lists approximately 340,000 clones; 91% were seen once. V usage is TRBV19 and J usage is TRBJ1-1, with a possible D match to TRBD1 (6 bases). The sequenced sample was PBMCs or T cells enriched from blood (not recorded which). The clonotype comes from a woman between 35 and 50 years old who had been exposed to COVID-19. The CDR3 DNA reads as TGTGCCAGTCACAGGGATCTGGGCACTGAAGCTTTCTTT. Residues: CASHRDLGTEAFF.